This T cell receptor (beta chain) derives from a study of shared clonotypes between healthy human individuals. Findings of the study overall: Memory subsets generally showed smaller estimated richness than naive subsets did.

On this clone itself: The target antigen is unknown.

Under the authors' procedure: Junction-only sequences without quality scores were provided by ImmunoSEQ, so filtering was different. Assay: immunoSEQ multiplex PCR; the TCRdb copy retains only in-frame clones and omits some. The D gene and trimming were derived from the DNA, and the V and J assignments and clone size from that table. Here the sample spans about 700,000 clones, about 91% being singletons. The naive CD8 fraction comprised CD45RO-negative cells positively selected for CCR7 and excluded terminally differentiated effector memory CD45RA+ cells. With 4 bases removed from V and 0 bases from J, the gap between germline ends came to 12 bases. The germline V gene has CDR1 SNHLY and CDR2 FYNNEI. This CDR3 spans 16 amino acids.

This clonotype originated in a man aged 25-45 years in good health. The rearrangement uses TRBV2 and TRBJ1-4; D is possibly TRBD1 (6 bases). The sequenced sample was naive CD8+ T cells sorted from blood. The CDR3 bases are TGTGCCAGCAGTGGCATACAGGGCACAACTAATGAAAAACTGTTTTTT. Amino acid sequence: CASSGIQGTTNEKLFF.